This is a list of T cell receptor beta chains from one sample in a study of blood T cell repertoires in COVID-19. Generated by immunoSEQ multiplex PCR, the TCRdb table keeps only in-frame clones and is missing some. The sample holds approximately 150,000 clones, 65% to 85% seen once. The sequenced sample consisted of PBMCs or T cells enriched from blood (not recorded which). These receptors came from a middle-aged man who had recovered from COVID-19. Each CDR3 is given with its conserved first and last residue. Fields, in order: V gene, CDR3 protein.

v_call: TRBV6-1
cdr3_aa: CASSDPDNVLGYTF

v_call: TRBV29-1
cdr3_aa: CSARNWTPTDTQYF

v_call: TRBV6-5
cdr3_aa: CASSYSASGVSYEQYF

v_call: TRBV6-5
cdr3_aa: CASRWGQGNGYTF

v_call: TRBV9
cdr3_aa: CASSPQGNTEAFF

v_call: TRBV21-1
cdr3_aa: CASSKGTGSPYEQYF

v_call: TRBV7-9
cdr3_aa: CASSSGTGVAGELFF

v_call: TRBV3-1/TRBV3-2
cdr3_aa: CASSPGLAGGSGTQYF

v_call: TRBV7-2
cdr3_aa: CASSSPPEGLNEKLFF

v_call: TRBV6-1
cdr3_aa: CASSEVAGGPETQYF

v_call: TRBV5-4
cdr3_aa: CASSLALEAGYTF

v_call: TRBV2
cdr3_aa: CASRRDRSGNTIYF

v_call: TRBV27
cdr3_aa: CASSFVRQVSVAGYGYTF

v_call: TRBV27
cdr3_aa: CASRAGSGELIYGYTF